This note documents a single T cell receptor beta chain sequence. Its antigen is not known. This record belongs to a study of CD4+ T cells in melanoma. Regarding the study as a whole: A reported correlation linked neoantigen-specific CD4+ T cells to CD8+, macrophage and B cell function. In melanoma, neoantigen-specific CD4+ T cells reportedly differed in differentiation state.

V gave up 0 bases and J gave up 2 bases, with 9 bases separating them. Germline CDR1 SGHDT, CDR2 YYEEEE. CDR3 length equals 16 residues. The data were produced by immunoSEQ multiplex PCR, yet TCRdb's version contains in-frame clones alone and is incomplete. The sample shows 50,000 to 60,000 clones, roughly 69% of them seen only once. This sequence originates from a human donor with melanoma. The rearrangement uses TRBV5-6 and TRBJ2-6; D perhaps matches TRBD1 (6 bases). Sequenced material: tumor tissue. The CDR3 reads CASSLGQAAGANVLTF. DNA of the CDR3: TGTGCCAGCAGCTTGGGACAGGCTGCTGGGGCCAACGTCCTGACTTTC.